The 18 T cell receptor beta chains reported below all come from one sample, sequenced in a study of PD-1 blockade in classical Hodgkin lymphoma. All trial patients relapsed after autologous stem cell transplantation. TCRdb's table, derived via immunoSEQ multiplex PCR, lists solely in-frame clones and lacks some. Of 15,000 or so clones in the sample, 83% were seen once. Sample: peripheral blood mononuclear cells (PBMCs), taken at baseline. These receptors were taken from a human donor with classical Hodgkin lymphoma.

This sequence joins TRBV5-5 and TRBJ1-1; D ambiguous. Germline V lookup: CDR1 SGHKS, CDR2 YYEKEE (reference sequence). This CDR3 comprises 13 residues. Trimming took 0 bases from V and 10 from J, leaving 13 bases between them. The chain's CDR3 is CASSLEEGLGAFF. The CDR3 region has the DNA TGTGCCAGCAGCTTGGAGGAGGGATTAGGAGCTTTCTTT.

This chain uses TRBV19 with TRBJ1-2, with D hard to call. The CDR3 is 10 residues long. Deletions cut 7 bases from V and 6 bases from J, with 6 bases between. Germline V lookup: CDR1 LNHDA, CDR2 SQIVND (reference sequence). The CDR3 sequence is CASKSDGYTF. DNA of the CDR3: TGTGCCAGTAAGTCAGATGGCTACACCTTC.

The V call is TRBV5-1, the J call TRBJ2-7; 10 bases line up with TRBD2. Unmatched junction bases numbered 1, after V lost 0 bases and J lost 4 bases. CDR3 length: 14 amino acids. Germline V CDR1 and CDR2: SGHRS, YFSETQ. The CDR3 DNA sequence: TGCGCCAGCAGCTTGGAGCGGGGGGGATACGAGCAGTACTTC. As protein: CASSLERGGYEQYF.

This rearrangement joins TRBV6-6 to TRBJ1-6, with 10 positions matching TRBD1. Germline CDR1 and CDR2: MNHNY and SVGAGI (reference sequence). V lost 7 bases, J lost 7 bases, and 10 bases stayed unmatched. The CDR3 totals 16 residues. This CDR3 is CASTGRQGAQNSPLHF. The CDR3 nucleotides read TGTGCCAGCACCGGGAGACAGGGGGCGCAGAATTCACCCCTCCACTTT.

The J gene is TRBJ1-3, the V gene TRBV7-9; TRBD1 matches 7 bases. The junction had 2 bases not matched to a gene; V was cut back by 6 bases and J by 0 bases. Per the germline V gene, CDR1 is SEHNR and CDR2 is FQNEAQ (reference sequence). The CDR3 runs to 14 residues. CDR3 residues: CASRQGSSGNTIYF. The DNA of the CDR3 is TGTGCCAGCAGACAGGGGAGCTCTGGAAACACCATATATTTT.

The DNA of the CDR3 is TGTGCCAGCAGCCCCGACAGGGGAAAGGGTTCTTCTGAAAAACTGTTTTTT. This translates into CASSPDRGKGSSEKLFF. This chain joins TRBV7-9 and TRBJ1-4, with 8 positions matching TRBD1. The CDR3 sequence is 17 residues long. Germline V gene sequence: CDR1 SEHNR, CDR2 FQNEAQ (reference sequence). V was pared by 5 bases and J by 7 bases, with 15 bases of the junction left unmatched.

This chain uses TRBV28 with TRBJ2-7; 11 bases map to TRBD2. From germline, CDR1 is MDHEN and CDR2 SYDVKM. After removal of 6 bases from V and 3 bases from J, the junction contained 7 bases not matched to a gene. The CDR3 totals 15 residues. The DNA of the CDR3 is TGTGCCAGCAGAACGCTAGCGGGGGGCCTCTACGAGCAGTACTTC. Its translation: CASRTLAGGLYEQYF.

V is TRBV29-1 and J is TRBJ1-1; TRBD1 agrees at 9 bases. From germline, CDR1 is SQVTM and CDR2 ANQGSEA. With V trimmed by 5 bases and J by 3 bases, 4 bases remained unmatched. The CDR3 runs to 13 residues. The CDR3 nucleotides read TGCAGCGTTCGACAGGGGGATTACACTGAAGCTTTCTTT. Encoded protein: CSVRQGDYTEAFF.

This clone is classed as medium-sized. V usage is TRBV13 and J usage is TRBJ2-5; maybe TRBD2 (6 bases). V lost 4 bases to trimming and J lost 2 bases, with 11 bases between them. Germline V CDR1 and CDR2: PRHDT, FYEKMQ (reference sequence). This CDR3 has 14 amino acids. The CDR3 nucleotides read TGTGCCAGCAGCTCGGGGGTTGTACAAGAGACCCAGTACTTC. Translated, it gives CASSSGVVQETQYF.

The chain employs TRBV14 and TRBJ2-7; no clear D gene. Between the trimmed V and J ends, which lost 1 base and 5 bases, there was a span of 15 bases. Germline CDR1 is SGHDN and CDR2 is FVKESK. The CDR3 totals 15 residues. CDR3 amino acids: CASSQGTSWLNEQYF. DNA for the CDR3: TGTGCCAGCAGCCAAGGAACATCCTGGTTAAACGAGCAGTACTTC.

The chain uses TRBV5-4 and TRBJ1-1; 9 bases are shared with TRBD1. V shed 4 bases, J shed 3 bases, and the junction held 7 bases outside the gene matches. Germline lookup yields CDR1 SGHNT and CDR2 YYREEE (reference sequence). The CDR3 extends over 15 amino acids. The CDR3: CASSEYRGPDTEAFF. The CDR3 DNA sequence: TGTGCCAGCAGCGAATACAGGGGGCCGGACACTGAAGCTTTCTTT.

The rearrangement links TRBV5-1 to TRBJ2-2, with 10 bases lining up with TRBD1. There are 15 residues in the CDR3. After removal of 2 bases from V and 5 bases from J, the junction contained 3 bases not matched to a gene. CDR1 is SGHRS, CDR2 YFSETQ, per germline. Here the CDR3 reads CASSFGQGETGELFF. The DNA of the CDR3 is TGCGCCAGCAGCTTTGGACAGGGGGAGACCGGGGAGCTGTTTTTT. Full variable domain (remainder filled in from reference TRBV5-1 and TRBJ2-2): KAGVTQTPRYLIKTRGQQVTLSCSPISGHRSVSWYQQTPGQGLQFLFEYFSETQRNKGNFPGRFSGRQFSNSRSEMNVSTLELGDSALYLCASSFGQGETGELFFGEGSRLTVL.

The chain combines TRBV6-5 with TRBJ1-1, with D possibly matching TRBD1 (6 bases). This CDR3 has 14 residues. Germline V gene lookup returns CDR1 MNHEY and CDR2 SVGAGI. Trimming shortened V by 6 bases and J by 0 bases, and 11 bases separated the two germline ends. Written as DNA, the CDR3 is TGTGCCAGCAGCCCCGGACAGCTGAACACTGAAGCTTTCTTT. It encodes CASSPGQLNTEAFF.

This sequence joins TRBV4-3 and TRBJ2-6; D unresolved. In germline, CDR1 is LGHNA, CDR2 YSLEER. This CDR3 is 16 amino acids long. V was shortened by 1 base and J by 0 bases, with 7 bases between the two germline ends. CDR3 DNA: TGCGCCAGCAGCCAAGGGCCAGGCTCTGGGGCCAACGTCCTGACTTTC. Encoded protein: CASSQGPGSGANVLTF.

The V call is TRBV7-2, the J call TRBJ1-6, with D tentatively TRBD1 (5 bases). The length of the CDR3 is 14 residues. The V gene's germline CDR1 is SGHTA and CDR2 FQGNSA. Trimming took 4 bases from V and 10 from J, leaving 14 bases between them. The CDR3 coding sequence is TGTGCCAGCAGCTGGGGGGGGATTGACTCACCCCTCCACTTT. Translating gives CASSWGGIDSPLHF.

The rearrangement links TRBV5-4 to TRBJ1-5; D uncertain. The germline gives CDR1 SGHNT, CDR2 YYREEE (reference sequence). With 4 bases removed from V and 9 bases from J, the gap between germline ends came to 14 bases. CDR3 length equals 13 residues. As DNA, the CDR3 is TGTGCCAGCAGCGAGGACCGCCGCGGGCCCCAGCATTTT. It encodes CASSEDRRGPQHF.

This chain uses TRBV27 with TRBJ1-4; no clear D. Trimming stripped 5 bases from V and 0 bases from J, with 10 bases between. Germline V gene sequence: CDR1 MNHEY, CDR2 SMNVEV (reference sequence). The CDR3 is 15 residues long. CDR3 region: CASSRILSTNEKLFF. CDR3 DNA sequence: TGTGCCAGCAGTCGCATCCTCTCAACTAATGAAAAACTGTTTTTT.

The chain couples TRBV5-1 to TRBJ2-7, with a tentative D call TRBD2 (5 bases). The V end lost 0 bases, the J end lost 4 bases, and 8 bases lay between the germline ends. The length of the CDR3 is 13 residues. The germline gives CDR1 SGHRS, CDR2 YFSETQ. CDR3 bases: TGCGCCAGCAGCTTGGCCCGGGAATACGAGCAGTACTTC. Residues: CASSLAREYEQYF.